This entry describes one T cell receptor beta chain. The antigen is undetermined. Relative to the germline gene, one junction end is altered; a read error may explain this. Primers: 60 Vbeta forward and 13 Jbeta reverse. The method was immunoSEQ multiplex PCR; TCRdb's version includes in-frame clones alone and lacks a portion of them. The profile shows 95,000 to 150,000 clones, about three quarters of them singletons. These data are taken from a study of cytomegalovirus exposure and HLA in healthy donors. In the study overall: Counted in an early data release were tens of millions of unique TCRs from HLA-typed donors. Study-wide points: Highly shared sequence variants in one cluster were likely a sequencing artifact. Researchers counted roughly 150 TCR beta chains as cytomegalovirus-associated.

The CDR3 contains 15 residues. Germline-derived CDR1 and CDR2 are SGDLS and YYNGEE. The sequence came from a man aged 45 to 65 in good health and CMV-seronegative. Sequenced sample: PBMCs. This chain uses TRBV9 with TRBJ1-1, with 7 nucleotides matching TRBD1. The CDR3 loop is CASSLSTGVNAEAFF. CDR3 coding DNA: TGTGCCAGCAGCCTTAGCACAGGGGTGAACGCTGAAGCTTTCTTT.